These T cell receptor beta chains were read from a single sample in a study of glioma-infiltrating T cells. TCRdb passed the multiplex PCR reads through MiXCR, listing each CDR3 protein once. The sample lists some 110,000 distinct CDR3 sequences, around 23% occurring once. The sequenced sample was glioma tissue, nonneoplastic brain tissue, or PBMCs (not recorded which). All receptors come from a human donor with low-grade glioma or glioblastoma, undergoing nonglioma brain surgery, or in good health (not recorded which). Each CDR3 is given with its conserved first and last residue. A D gene is named only where the DNA matches it firmly. Expanded clones get a size class; other rows say once, few or many, or leave the size out.

abundance: .; len: 15; j_gene: TRBJ2-3; d_gene: .; v_gene: TRBV6-6; CDR3nt: TGTGCCAGCAGTGCCCCTGGACTCGGGGCAGCTCCGCAGTATTTT; CDR3aa: CASSAPGLGAAPQYF
abundance: many; len: 14; j_gene: TRBJ2-5; d_gene: TRBD2; v_gene: TRBV6-1; CDR3nt: TGTGCCAGCAGATTACTAGCGCTCCAAGAGACCCAGTACTTC; CDR3aa: CASRLLALQETQYF
abundance: .; len: 15; j_gene: TRBJ2-1; d_gene: .; v_gene: TRBV11-2; CDR3nt: TGTGCCAGCAGTGGGGTCTTGCGGACCTACAATGAGCAGTTCTTC; CDR3aa: CASSGVLRTYNEQFF
abundance: many; len: 15; j_gene: TRBJ2-7; d_gene: .; v_gene: TRBV20-1; CDR3nt: TGCAGTGCCCTACCCCTCGGGCTAGACGCCTACGAGCAGTACTTC; CDR3aa: CSALPLGLDAYEQYF
abundance: many; len: 14; j_gene: TRBJ1-1; d_gene: TRBD1; v_gene: TRBV25-1; CDR3nt: TGTGCCAGCAGTTTCCAGGGGGATAACACTGAAGCTTTCTTT; CDR3aa: CASSFQGDNTEAFF
abundance: many; len: 15; j_gene: TRBJ2-7; d_gene: TRBD2; v_gene: TRBV6-1; CDR3nt: TGTGCCAGCAGTGAAGCTAGCGGGGTGGGGTACGAGCAGTACTTC; CDR3aa: CASSEASGVGYEQYF
abundance: many; len: 16; j_gene: TRBJ2-7; d_gene: TRBD1; v_gene: TRBV29-1; CDR3nt: TGCAGCGTTGAAGGTACCGACGGACAGGCCTCCTACGAGCAGTACTTC; CDR3aa: CSVEGTDGQASYEQYF
abundance: .; len: 16; j_gene: TRBJ2-1; d_gene: .; v_gene: TRBV5-5; CDR3nt: TGTGCCAGCAGCTCCCTTGGGGTGAGGTCCTACAATGAGCAGTTCTTC; CDR3aa: CASSSLGVRSYNEQFF
abundance: few; len: 20; j_gene: TRBJ2-3; d_gene: TRBD2; v_gene: TRBV11-2; CDR3nt: TGTGCCAGCAGCTTAGTCTTTCCCGGGACTAGCGGGTTACGCACAGATACGCAGTATTTT; CDR3aa: CASSLVFPGTSGLRTDTQYF
abundance: few; len: 16; j_gene: TRBJ2-1; d_gene: .; v_gene: TRBV9; CDR3nt: TGTGCCAGCAGCGACAGACCCCGCCCCTCCTACAATGAGCAGTTCTTC; CDR3aa: CASSDRPRPSYNEQFF
abundance: few; len: 14; j_gene: TRBJ2-7; d_gene: .; v_gene: TRBV5-1; CDR3nt: TGCGCCAGCAGCTTGGATACACCATCCTACGAGCAGTACTTC; CDR3aa: CASSLDTPSYEQYF
abundance: many; len: 15; j_gene: TRBJ2-7; d_gene: TRBD1; v_gene: TRBV4-1; CDR3nt: TGCGCCAGCAGCCTCGGACAGGAAGGAACTTACGAGCAGTACTTC; CDR3aa: CASSLGQEGTYEQYF
abundance: .; len: 14; j_gene: TRBJ1-6; d_gene: .; v_gene: TRBV11-2; CDR3nt: TGTGCCATCAGCCGCGGACTCGAGTTGCCACCCCTCCACTTT; CDR3aa: CAISRGLELPPLHF
abundance: .; len: 13; j_gene: TRBJ1-2; d_gene: .; v_gene: TRBV19; CDR3nt: TGTGCCAGTACCCCTTCGACAATTTATGGCTACACCTTC; CDR3aa: CASTPSTIYGYTF
abundance: medium-sized; len: 12; j_gene: TRBJ2-3; d_gene: .; v_gene: TRBV27; CDR3nt: TGTGCCAGCAGTCTGCGGGGAGATACGCAGTATTTT; CDR3aa: CASSLRGDTQYF
abundance: .; len: 19; j_gene: TRBJ2-3; d_gene: .; v_gene: TRBV7-2; CDR3nt: .; CDR3aa: CASSFYICSASGRENTQYF
abundance: .; len: 15; j_gene: TRBJ2-2; d_gene: TRBD1; v_gene: TRBV29-1; CDR3nt: TGCAGCGTGTCTCTCCGGGACAGCTACACCGGGGAGCTGTTTTTT; CDR3aa: CSVSLRDSYTGELFF
abundance: many; len: 14; j_gene: TRBJ2-7; d_gene: TRBD1; v_gene: TRBV12-3/TRBV12-4; CDR3nt: TGTGCCAGCAGTAGATGGACAGGGACGAACGAGCAGTACTTC; CDR3aa: CASSRWTGTNEQYF
abundance: few; len: 16; j_gene: TRBJ2-2; d_gene: .; v_gene: TRBV4-1; CDR3nt: TGCGCCAGCAGCCAAGGGCAACTGCCGAACACCGGGGAGCTGTTTTTT; CDR3aa: CASSQGQLPNTGELFF
abundance: many; len: 14; j_gene: TRBJ2-3; d_gene: TRBD1; v_gene: TRBV6-1; CDR3nt: TGTGCCAGCAGCAAGGACAGGGTAAAAGATACGCAGTATTTT; CDR3aa: CASSKDRVKDTQYF
abundance: many; len: 16; j_gene: TRBJ2-6; d_gene: .; v_gene: TRBV20-1; CDR3nt: TGCAGTGCTAGTCAGGGAGGCGAGAGTGGGGCCAACGTCCTGACTTTC; CDR3aa: CSASQGGESGANVLTF
abundance: few; len: 15; j_gene: TRBJ2-5; d_gene: TRBD1; v_gene: TRBV9; CDR3nt: TGTGCCAGCAGCGAAGGACAGGGGGTAAAAGAGACCCAGTACTTC; CDR3aa: CASSEGQGVKETQYF
abundance: many; len: 14; j_gene: TRBJ1-6; d_gene: TRBD1; v_gene: TRBV7-9; CDR3nt: TGTGCCAGCGGTCGAGGACAGGGAAATTCACCCCTCCACTTT; CDR3aa: CASGRGQGNSPLHF
abundance: many; len: 15; j_gene: TRBJ2-6; d_gene: .; v_gene: TRBV7-2; CDR3nt: TGTGCCAGCAGCTTCATCTTCTCTGGGGCCAACGTCCTGACTTTC; CDR3aa: CASSFIFSGANVLTF
abundance: few; len: 13; j_gene: TRBJ2-7; d_gene: .; v_gene: TRBV3-1; CDR3nt: TGTGCCAGCAGCCCAGGAGTCGTCTACGAGCAGTACTTC; CDR3aa: CASSPGVVYEQYF
abundance: many; len: 15; j_gene: TRBJ2-1; d_gene: TRBD1; v_gene: TRBV7-8; CDR3nt: TGTGCCAGCAGCTTAAGGCAGGGGGCCTACAATGAGCAGTTCTTC; CDR3aa: CASSLRQGAYNEQFF
abundance: .; len: 15; j_gene: TRBJ1-5; d_gene: .; v_gene: TRBV3-1; CDR3nt: TGTGCCAGCAGCCTGTCCGAAGGTAGCAATCAGCCCCAGCATTTT; CDR3aa: CASSLSEGSNQPQHF
abundance: many; len: 12; j_gene: TRBJ1-2; d_gene: .; v_gene: TRBV6-1; CDR3nt: TGTGCCACCCGATTACAGGCGTATGGCTACACCTTC; CDR3aa: CATRLQAYGYTF
abundance: many; len: 13; j_gene: TRBJ2-3; d_gene: .; v_gene: TRBV20-1; CDR3nt: TGCAGTGCTCCCCGGTCCTCGACAGATACGCAGTATTTT; CDR3aa: CSAPRSSTDTQYF
abundance: .; len: 18; j_gene: TRBJ2-3; d_gene: .; v_gene: TRBV29-1; CDR3nt: TGCAGCGTTCCGACAGAAACCGTTAAGTATCGAGATACAGATACGCAGTATTTT; CDR3aa: CSVPTETVKYRDTDTQYF
abundance: .; len: 14; j_gene: TRBJ2-7; d_gene: .; v_gene: TRBV20-1; CDR3nt: TGCAGTACTAGCCAGGAGGGACTTCACTACGATCAGTACTTC; CDR3aa: CSTSQEGLHYDQYF
abundance: many; len: 13; j_gene: TRBJ2-1; d_gene: TRBD1; v_gene: TRBV27; CDR3nt: TGTGCCAGCGGAAGCCCGGGACAGAGCGAGCAGTTCTTC; CDR3aa: CASGSPGQSEQFF
abundance: .; len: 15; j_gene: TRBJ1-3; d_gene: .; v_gene: TRBV4-2; CDR3nt: TGTGCCAGCAGGCTTCGGACCGGATGGGGAAACACCATATATTTT; CDR3aa: CASRLRTGWGNTIYF
abundance: few; len: 10; j_gene: TRBJ2-5; d_gene: .; v_gene: TRBV29-1; CDR3nt: TGCAGCGGTACCCAAGAGACCCAGTACTTC; CDR3aa: CSGTQETQYF
abundance: .; len: 15; j_gene: TRBJ2-3; d_gene: .; v_gene: TRBV19; CDR3nt: TGTGCCGGTACCCCCACCCGGGGGCACACAGATACGCAGTATTTT; CDR3aa: CAGTPTRGHTDTQYF
abundance: few; len: 14; j_gene: TRBJ1-2; d_gene: .; v_gene: TRBV5-4; CDR3nt: TGTGCCAGCAGCTTGGAGTATACAGGTCTTGGCTACACCTTC; CDR3aa: CASSLEYTGLGYTF
abundance: many; len: 14; j_gene: TRBJ2-3; d_gene: .; v_gene: TRBV5-1; CDR3nt: TGCGCCAGCAGCTTGGGACTGTCCACAGATACGCAGTATTTT; CDR3aa: CASSLGLSTDTQYF
abundance: many; len: 17; j_gene: TRBJ2-3; d_gene: TRBD2; v_gene: TRBV4-1; CDR3nt: TGCGCCAGCAGCCAACAAGGACTAGCGGGGATCACAGATACGCAGTATTTT; CDR3aa: CASSQQGLAGITDTQYF
abundance: .; len: 15; j_gene: TRBJ2-7; d_gene: TRBD1; v_gene: TRBV12-3/TRBV12-4; CDR3nt: TGTGCCAGCACCCCCGGGGCAGGGGGCTCCTACGAGCAGTACTTC; CDR3aa: CASTPGAGGSYEQYF
abundance: many; len: 15; j_gene: TRBJ2-7; d_gene: TRBD1; v_gene: TRBV4-3; CDR3nt: TGCGCCAGCAGCCAGATGACAGGGGAAGGGTACGAGCAGTACTTC; CDR3aa: CASSQMTGEGYEQYF
abundance: .; len: 16; j_gene: TRBJ1-5; d_gene: TRBD1; v_gene: TRBV18; CDR3nt: TGTGCCAGCTCATCGGGCCCGGGACAGGGACTTCAGCCCCAGCATTTT; CDR3aa: CASSSGPGQGLQPQHF
abundance: .; len: 17; j_gene: TRBJ2-3; d_gene: .; v_gene: TRBV5-4; CDR3nt: TGTGCCAGCAGCACGGAAGGACTTGGCCTATCGAGGGATACGCAGTATTTT; CDR3aa: CASSTEGLGLSRDTQYF
abundance: few; len: 13; j_gene: TRBJ2-4; d_gene: .; v_gene: TRBV19; CDR3nt: TGTGCCAGTAGTCCGGGAACGGTTCAGATTCAGTACTTC; CDR3aa: CASSPGTVQIQYF
abundance: .; len: 10; j_gene: TRBJ2-7; d_gene: .; v_gene: TRBV12-5; CDR3nt: TGTGCTAGTGGCGAACCTTCTCAGTACTTC; CDR3aa: CASGEPSQYF
abundance: .; len: 16; j_gene: TRBJ1-4; d_gene: .; v_gene: TRBV4-1; CDR3nt: TGCGCCAGCAGCCAAGTGTGGTACAGGGAGGATGAAAAACTGTTTTTT; CDR3aa: CASSQVWYREDEKLFF
abundance: many; len: 14; j_gene: TRBJ2-1; d_gene: .; v_gene: TRBV20-1; CDR3nt: TGCAGTGCAAGAGACGGGATCGGAGGCAATGAGCAGTTCTTC; CDR3aa: CSARDGIGGNEQFF
abundance: many; len: 16; j_gene: TRBJ2-3; d_gene: TRBD2; v_gene: TRBV7-8; CDR3nt: TGTGCCAGCAGCTTAATAGGCCTAGCGGGAACAGATACGCAGTATTTT; CDR3aa: CASSLIGLAGTDTQYF
abundance: many; len: 16; j_gene: TRBJ2-7; d_gene: TRBD1; v_gene: TRBV7-8; CDR3nt: TGTGCCAGCAGCTTCTCTCTGGGACAGGGTTCCTACGAGCAGTACTTC; CDR3aa: CASSFSLGQGSYEQYF
abundance: many; len: 15; j_gene: TRBJ2-1; d_gene: TRBD2; v_gene: TRBV2; CDR3nt: TGTGCCAGCAGTGAAACCCTAGCGGTCGTCAATGAGCAGTTCTTC; CDR3aa: CASSETLAVVNEQFF